The rows below give T cell receptor beta chains drawn from one sample of a study of blood T cells in healthy people across ages. TCRdb reanalysed the 5' RACE reads using MiXCR and keeps one entry per CDR3 protein. The sample lists 600,000 to 850,000 distinct CDR3 sequences, 25% occurring once. The data also belong to a second study, concerning T cells of mothers and their children.

The sample comprised blood. All receptors come from a boy aged 5-17 years in good health. The conserved cysteine and the conserved F or W are not part of the CDR3 here. Not all rows give a size; the values are once, few, many and, for expanded clones, a class.

>TRBJ1-4|NA|TRBV5-1
ASSEAGPVNEKLF
>TRBJ2-7|few|TRBV12-3/TRBV12-4
ASSFRGLPEQY
>TRBJ1-1|NA|TRBV9
ASSVGLGEVVNTEAF
>TRBJ2-4|NA|TRBV29-1
SLPGQGNIQY
>TRBJ1-2|few|TRBV4-2
ASSQVQGPKGGYT
>TRBJ2-5|few|TRBV6-6
ASGVTGDNQETQY
>TRBJ2-7|few|TRBV6-1
ASSELDRSYYEQY
>TRBJ1-1|NA|TRBV5-1
ASSLRTENTEAF
>TRBJ1-2|few|TRBV3-1
ASSQLRADGYT
>NA|NA|TRBV29-1
SVAGTDTIYEQY
>TRBJ2-3|few|TRBV29-1
SVLTEPSTDTQY
>TRBJ2-2|NA|TRBV7-8
ASSFWGATGELF
>TRBJ1-4|NA|TRBV6-6
ASSYSWGRNEKLF
>TRBJ2-1|NA|TRBV29-1
SVEDTGEPNNEQF
>TRBJ2-1|NA|TRBV5-6
ASSRDRVQQF
>TRBJ1-5|many|TRBV7-6
ASSSTGGGNQPQH
>TRBJ2-7|NA|TRBV3-1
ASRKTSGRIYEQY
>TRBJ2-4|few|TRBV11-2
ASSSVGQGKNIQY
>TRBJ2-5|NA|TRBV7-2
ASSPVVGSTQY
>TRBJ2-5|few|TRBV7-2
ASSWPTGGRETQY
>TRBJ2-4|NA|TRBV20-1
SARDPGSGVNIQY
>TRBJ2-3|NA|TRBV24-1
ATSDLADTQY
>TRBJ2-1|NA|TRBV4-1
ASSRTISGLSLGNEQF
>TRBJ2-3|NA|TRBV10-3
AISVPPRGGGADTQY
>TRBJ2-7|few|TRBV5-6
ASETIGSSYEQY
>TRBJ2-5|NA|TRBV6-5
ASSYLDNQETQY
>TRBJ2-1|NA|TRBV7-9
ASRPPSGGSYNEQF
>NA|NA|TRBV7-3
ASSRDGLVSYEQY
>TRBJ1-2|NA|TRBV20-1
SAREFYRGQSGGYT
>TRBJ1-6|NA|TRBV14
ASRLTGAGKSYNSPLH
>TRBJ2-7|few|TRBV12-3/TRBV12-4
ASSLALGNEQY
>TRBJ2-1|NA|TRBV20-1
SARKSSGSYNEQF
>NA|few|TRBV11-2
ASSLVQISYEQY
>TRBJ2-3|NA|TRBV14
ASSKMGSDTQY
>TRBJ1-3|NA|TRBV6-1
ASSPQQGTGNTIY
>TRBJ2-3|NA|TRBV9
ASSVSGRDTDTQY
>NA|few|TRBV6-2/TRBV6-3
ASLPSGTGGYEQY
>TRBJ1-2|few|TRBV28
ASSLERDDYGYT
>TRBJ2-7|NA|TRBV20-1
SARGTIYEQY
>TRBJ1-4|few|TRBV6-2/TRBV6-3
ASTLNFRDTHNEKLF